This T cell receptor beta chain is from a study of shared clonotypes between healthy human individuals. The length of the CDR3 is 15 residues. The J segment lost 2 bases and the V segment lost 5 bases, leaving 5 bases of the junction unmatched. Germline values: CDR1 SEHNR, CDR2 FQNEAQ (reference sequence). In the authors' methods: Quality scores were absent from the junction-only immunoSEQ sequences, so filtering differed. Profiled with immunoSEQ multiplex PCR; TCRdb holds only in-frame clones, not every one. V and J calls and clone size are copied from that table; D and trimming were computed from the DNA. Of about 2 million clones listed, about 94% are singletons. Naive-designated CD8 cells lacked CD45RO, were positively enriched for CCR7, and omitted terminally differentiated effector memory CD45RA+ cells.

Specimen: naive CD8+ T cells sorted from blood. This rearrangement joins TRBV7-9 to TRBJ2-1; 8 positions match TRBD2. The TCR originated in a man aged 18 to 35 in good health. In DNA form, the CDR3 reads TGTGCCAGCAGCGTCGGGGGGGTTACCTACAATGAGCAGTTCTTC. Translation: CASSVGGVTYNEQFF.